The present TCR beta chain was sequenced within a study of control samples from healthy donors and cancer patients. The method was immunoSEQ multiplex PCR; TCRdb's version includes in-frame clones alone and lacks a portion of them. The table shows roughly 130,000 clones, with 80% to 95% occurring only once. The germline V gene has CDR1 SGHRS and CDR2 YFSETQ. CDR3 length: 14 residues. Trimming stripped 6 bases from V and 2 bases from J, with 15 bases between. Sequenced sample: blood. The chain carries TRBV5-1 and TRBJ2-7, with D possibly matching TRBD1 (6 bases). This receptor was identified in a man younger than 30 in good health. CDR3 in DNA: TGCGCCAGCAACCCCCTCGGGGACACCTACGAGCAGTACTTC. Translation gives CASNPLGDTYEQYF.